The present entry profiles one T cell receptor beta chain with its context. Its antigen is still unknown. Survey level was the resolution at which the v3.0 immunoSEQ assay ran. Clones were sequenced by immunoSEQ multiplex PCR, and TCRdb holds only the in-frame ones, with some missing. The sample lists fewer than 25,000 clones, 82% occurring once. The sample belongs to a study of long-term antiretroviral therapy in people with HIV. Study-wide background: When the earliest samples were collected, ART was typically delayed until CD4 counts fell.

Study results and limitations: Pre-ART expanded TRB clones stayed dominant throughout, though often decreasing after ART.

This CDR3 contains 12 residues. V dropped 5 bases and J dropped 9 bases, with 13 bases sitting between them. Germline CDR1 reads MDHEN; CDR2 reads SYDVKM. Sampling of each donor yielded at least one pre-ART PBMC sample and at least two post-ART PBMC samples. The sequences come from unsorted PBMCs, collected at the start of antiretroviral therapy. The TCR sequence derives from a man aged 50-59 years with HIV. The rearrangement joins TRBV28 to TRBJ1-1, with a possible D match to TRBD1 (5 bases). In DNA, the CDR3 is TGTGCCAGCAGTGGGCAGACAGCGAAAGCTTTCTTT. Protein product: CASSGQTAKAFF.